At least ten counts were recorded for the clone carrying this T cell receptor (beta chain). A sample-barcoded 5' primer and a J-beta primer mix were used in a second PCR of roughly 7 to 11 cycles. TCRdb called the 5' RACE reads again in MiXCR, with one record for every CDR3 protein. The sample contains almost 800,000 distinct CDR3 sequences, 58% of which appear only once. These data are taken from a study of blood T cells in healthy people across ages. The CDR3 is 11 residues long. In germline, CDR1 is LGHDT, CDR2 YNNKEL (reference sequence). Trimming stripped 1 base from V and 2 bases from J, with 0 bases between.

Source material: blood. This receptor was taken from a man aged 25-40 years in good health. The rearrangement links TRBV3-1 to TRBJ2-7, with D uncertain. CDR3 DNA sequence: TGTGCCAGCAGCCAAGCCTACGAGCAGTACTTC. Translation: CASSQAYEQYF.